This T cell receptor (beta chain) was sequenced for a study of blood T cell repertoires in COVID-19. Background on the study: COVID-19 samples collected from the United States, Italy and Spain covered acute and convalescent phases. In each case, the material was cDNA or gDNA derived from T cells, B-cell-depleted T cells, or PBMCs.

The study assigned cohorts using participant-reported clinical history. Two negative PCRs, clearance, or symptom resolution had been documented for recovered Cohort 3 donors. J lost 4 bases, V lost 0 bases, and 3 bases had no gene match. This CDR3 has 14 amino acids. From germline, CDR1 is SGHRS and CDR2 YFSETQ. TCRdb's table, derived via immunoSEQ multiplex PCR, lists solely in-frame clones and lacks some. This table has some 390,000 clones, about nine tenths appearing once. The V call is TRBV5-1, the J call TRBJ1-1, with TRBD1 identical over 7 bases. Sequenced input: PBMCs or T cells enriched from blood (not recorded which). This clonotype was obtained from a woman aged 30 to 39 who had recovered from COVID-19. The CDR3 DNA reads as TGCGCCAGCAGCTTGGGACAGGGCAGCACTGAAGCTTTCTTT. Translating it yields CASSLGQGSTEAFF.